A single sample gave rise to the 16 T cell receptor beta chains below, sequenced in a study of T cell repertoires in cytomegalovirus infection. Their antigens remain unidentified. Each CDR3 protein is one row after TCRdb ran MiXCR on the reads. There are approximately 990,000 distinct CDR3 sequences in the sample; approximately 33% occur only once, and around an eighth lies in the top ten. The starting material was cultured CD8+ T cells from PBMCs, obtained from culture after CMV antigen stimulation. These receptors were collected from a human donor in good health (CMV status not recorded). Some clones in this sample may be carry-over from other donors' samples.

This clonotype was detected only a few times. The chain links TRBV27 to TRBJ1-2, with D perhaps TRBD1 (5 bases). V dropped 2 bases and J dropped 4 bases, with 14 bases sitting between them. The CDR3 extends over 15 amino acids. Germline V gives CDR1 MNHEY, CDR2 SMNVEV (reference sequence). CDR3 DNA: TGTGCCAGCAGTTTAAGAGGGGCTGATCCCTATGGCTACACCTTC. As protein: CASSLRGADPYGYTF.

The chain joins TRBV28 to TRBJ1-2; D is ambiguous. This CDR3 is built from 13 residues. Trimming removed 5 bases at V and 2 bases at J, with 9 bases between. Germline V gene sequence: CDR1 MDHEN, CDR2 SYDVKM. The CDR3 region has the DNA TGTGCCAGCAGTATGACAAGAAACTATGGCTACACCTTC. This translates into CASSMTRNYGYTF.

In its sample, this clonotype was seen a few times. The V gene is TRBV7-6, the J gene TRBJ1-1; D is unresolved. The CDR3 extends over 15 amino acids. Per the germline V gene, CDR1 is SGHVS and CDR2 is FNYEAQ. V was trimmed by 1 base and J by 4 bases, leaving 13 bases between them. CDR3 region: CASSLGGGSSTEAFF. CDR3 DNA sequence: TGTGCCAGCAGCTTAGGCGGTGGTTCGTCCACTGAAGCTTTCTTT.

This clonotype was observed a few times. The V gene is TRBV10-3, the J gene TRBJ1-2; D is unresolved. The CDR3 spans 14 residues. CDR1 is ENHRY and CDR2 is SYGVKD in the germline V gene. The V end was cut by 3 bases, the J end by 0 bases, with 8 bases between. The CDR3 loop is CAISDSLANYGYTF. CDR3 bases: TGTGCCATCAGTGATAGTCTCGCTAACTATGGCTACACCTTC.

The rearrangement joins TRBV12-3 or TRBV12-4 to TRBJ2-3, with 12 bases that match TRBD2. The CDR3 runs to 14 residues. Trimming removed 6 bases from V and 4 bases from J; junction bases left unmatched: 2. CDR3 sequence reads: CASRTSGGADTQYF. CDR3 DNA sequence: TGTGCCAGCAGGACTAGCGGGGGCGCAGATACGCAGTATTTT.

This sequence joins TRBV10-3 and TRBJ2-5; TRBD1 matches at 8 bases. J lost 5 bases, V lost 0 bases, and 2 bases had no gene match. CDR3 size: 14 residues. The germline gives CDR1 ENHRY, CDR2 SYGVKD. The CDR3 here is CAISESDRGETQYF. The CDR3 bases are TGTGCCATCAGTGAGTCCGACAGGGGTGAGACCCAGTACTTC.

The CDR3 reads CASTDWGQETQYF. The CDR3, as DNA: TGTGCCAGCACCGACTGGGGGCAAGAGACCCAGTACTTC. This chain uses TRBV6-1 with TRBJ2-5, with D possibly being TRBD1 or TRBD2 (5 bases each). The CDR3 spans 13 residues. The V and J ends lost 7 bases and 2 bases respectively, with 11 bases between them. Germline CDR1 reads MNHNS; CDR2 reads SASEGT.

This clonotype was counted a few times. J is TRBJ2-1 and V is TRBV7-8; possible D gene TRBD1, 6 bases. V lost 0 bases, J lost 7 bases, and 10 bases lay in between. Germline CDR1 SGHVS, CDR2 FQNEAQ. This CDR3 spans 14 amino acids. CDR3 protein: CASSLAGQPNEQFF. For the CDR3, the DNA is TGTGCCAGCAGCTTAGCCGGACAGCCTAATGAGCAGTTCTTC.

In its sample, this clonotype was seen a few times. V is TRBV12-3 or TRBV12-4 and J is TRBJ1-1; D is unclear. The length of the CDR3 is 10 residues. Trimming removed 6 bases from V and 8 bases from J, with 7 bases in between. CDR3 residues: CASRRQEAFF. DNA for the CDR3: TGTGCCAGCAGGAGACAAGAAGCTTTCTTT.

This chain connects TRBV28 to TRBJ2-3; tentative D call: TRBD1 (6 bases). The CDR3 has 14 residues. In germline, CDR1 is MDHEN, CDR2 SYDVKM. V shed 7 bases and J shed 0 bases, with 11 bases lying between them. The CDR3 here is CASTYRASTDTQYF. In nucleotides, the CDR3 is TGTGCCAGCACCTACAGGGCTAGCACAGATACGCAGTATTTT. Variable domain in full (rest from reference TRBV28 and TRBJ2-3): DVKVTQSSRYLVKRTGEKVFLECVQDMDHENMFWYRQDPGLGLRLIYFSYDVKMKEKGDIPEGYSVSREKKERFSLILESASTNQTSMYLCASTYRASTDTQYFGPGTRLTVL.

This clonotype was seen a handful of times. V gene TRBV4-1 combines with J gene TRBJ2-2; the D gene is possibly TRBD2 (6 bases). The CDR3 covers 16 residues. V was trimmed by 3 bases and J by 6 bases, leaving 17 bases between them. Germline CDR1 reads MGHRA; CDR2 reads YSYEKL. The CDR3 DNA follows: TGCGCCAGCAGCCAGGTTGCAGGAGGGACCGCCGGGGAGCTGTTTTTT. Translation gives CASSQVAGGTAGELFF.

This clonotype occurred a few times. The J gene is TRBJ2-2, the V gene TRBV7-8; D gene uncertain. Trimming took 9 bases from V and 5 from J, leaving 13 bases between them. Germline V lookup: CDR1 SGHVS, CDR2 FQNEAQ. The CDR3 sequence is 13 residues long. DNA for the CDR3: TGTGCCAGAAACAAGCCCTCGACCGGGGAGCTGTTTTTT. Translation: CARNKPSTGELFF.

The rearrangement links TRBV7-9 to TRBJ2-2; 9 bases align to TRBD2. J gave up 1 base and V 5 bases, and 14 bases lay outside the gene matches. Germline CDR1 SEHNR, CDR2 FQNEAQ (reference sequence). The CDR3 runs 19 residues. The CDR3 nucleotides are TGTGCCAGCAGCCCTCAATCGCGGGGGGGCATGGGGAACACCGGGGAGCTGTTTTTT. This encodes CASSPQSRGGMGNTGELFF.

DNA for the CDR3: TGTGCCAGCAGTGAATTTAGCGGGGGGAATAATGAGCAGTTCTTC. It is translated as CASSEFSGGNNEQFF. This chain joins TRBV6-1 and TRBJ2-1; 10 bases match TRBD2. CDR3 size: 15 residues. Trimming took 2 bases from V and 7 from J; bases not matched to a gene: 5. Germline lookup yields CDR1 MNHNS and CDR2 SASEGT.

On this clonotype itself: Germline is not matched at one junction end, which may reflect a read error. V is TRBV14 and J is TRBJ2-1; no clear D. This CDR3 spans 15 amino acids. CDR1 SGHDN and CDR2 FVKESK come from the germline V gene. The CDR3 coding sequence is TGTGCCAGCAGCCAAGACCTACAGACCTACAATGAGCAGTTCTTT. It specifies CASSQDLQTYNEQFF.

V gene TRBV6-5 combines with J gene TRBJ2-1; D might be TRBD2 (7 bases). CDR3 length equals 15 residues. V was trimmed by 9 bases and J by 4 bases, leaving 19 bases between them. The germline V gene encodes CDR1 MNHEY and CDR2 SVGAGI. The CDR3 here is CASRRGAGDYNEQFF. The CDR3 DNA is TGTGCCAGTCGTCGGGGGGCGGGGGATTACAATGAGCAGTTCTTC.